This T cell receptor (beta chain) came from a study of STAT5B mutations in CD4+ large granular lymphocyte leukemia. Controls came from buffy coats of healthy blood donors. Repertoires were generated with immunoSEQ multiplex PCR, while TCRdb's copy carries only in-frame clones and drops some. The sample lists more than 25,000 clones, around 86% occurring once. Trimming removed 5 bases from V and 5 bases from J; junction bases left unmatched: 10. This CDR3 has 16 amino acids. CDR1 is MNHEY, CDR2 SMNVEV, per germline (reference sequence). The rearrangement joins TRBV27 to TRBJ1-3, with 9 nucleotides matching TRBD1. The sequenced sample consisted of CD4+ T cells from blood buffy coats. The clonotype originates from a human donor in good health. CDR3 DNA sequence: TGTGCCAGCAGTCCTAATACCGGGACAGGGCGAAACACCATATATTTT. Residues: CASSPNTGTGRNTIYF.